These T cell receptor beta chains were read from a single sample in a study of shared clonotypes between healthy human individuals. The table came from immunoSEQ multiplex PCR; TCRdb's copy has only in-frame clones and leaves some out. The repertoire holds some 92,000 clones, with around half as singletons. Sequencing used PBMCs. The receptor set was obtained from a woman aged 40 to 49 in good health. Some clones in this sample may be carry-over from other donors' samples. Both conserved end residues are part of each CDR3. A D gene is named only where the DNA matches it firmly. Clone size appears in some rows only: once, few, many, or a class for an expanded clone.

TRBD1	TRBJ1-2	-	TRBV11-2	TGTGCCAGCAGCTCCCTCCGAACGGACAGGCCCTATGGCTACACCTTC	CASSSLRTDRPYGYTF
-	TRBJ1-2	-	TRBV6-1	TGTGCCAGCACAACTCGGGGTCTCACGGATTTC	CASTTRGLTDF
-	TRBJ1-2	-	TRBV4-2	TGTGCCAGCAGCCAAGGATTAGGCAGAGGCTATGGCTACACCTTC	CASSQGLGRGYGYTF
TRBD1	TRBJ1-2	-	TRBV7-2	TGTGCCAGCAGCTTATTCACAGGGGGCTATGGCTACACCTTC	CASSLFTGGYGYTF
-	TRBJ2-7	once	TRBV18	TGTGCCAGCTCATCCCAGGGTTACGAGCAGTACTTC	CASSSQGYEQYF
-	TRBJ2-1	many	TRBV9	TGTGCCAGCAGCGTAGATGGCCAATCCTACAATGAGCAGTTCTTC	CASSVDGQSYNEQFF
TRBD1	TRBJ1-2	-	TRBV4-3	TGCGCCAGCAGCCAAGATTCCACGACAGGGCACTATGGCTACACCTTC	CASSQDSTTGHYGYTF
-	TRBJ2-1	-	TRBV29-1	TGCAGCGTGGCCAGGTCCAATGAGCAGTTCTTC	CSVARSNEQFF
-	TRBJ1-2	many	TRBV28	TGTGCCAGCAGTTTCCCTGACAGTTATGGCTACACCTTC	CASSFPDSYGYTF
-	TRBJ2-3	-	TRBV18	TGTGCCAGCTCACTAGGGGTGGCTAGCACAGATACGCAGTATTTT	CASSLGVASTDTQYF
TRBD1	TRBJ2-7	-	TRBV5-1	TGCGCCAGCAGCTCCGGACAGGGGGCCTACGAGCAGTACTTC	CASSSGQGAYEQYF
-	TRBJ2-7	-	TRBV5-1	TGCGCCAGCAGCTTGGACAGGTCTGGAGCTCGGATCAAGGGGTCCGAGCAGTACTTC	CASSLDRSGARIKGSEQYF
-	TRBJ1-2	many	TRBV29-1	TGCAGCGCTGGGGACGGCGGCTACACCTTC	CSAGDGGYTF
-	TRBJ2-1	many	TRBV11-2	TGTGCCAGCAGCTTCTCCTACAATGAGCAGTTCTTC	CASSFSYNEQFF
-	TRBJ2-7	-	TRBV7-9	TGTGCCAGCAGCTTCGACGGGGGATCCGAGCAGTACTTC	CASSFDGGSEQYF
-	TRBJ2-1	-	TRBV5-4	TGTGCCAGCAGCTCCGGGACCAACCTTAATGAGCAGTTCTTC	CASSSGTNLNEQFF
-	TRBJ1-5	few	TRBV2	TGTGCCAGCAGTGAAACGTTGTCGGCGCAGCCCCAGCATTTT	CASSETLSAQPQHF
-	TRBJ1-2	once	TRBV2	TGTGCCAGCAGCCCTGGACGGAGGGCTAACTATGGCTACACCTTC	CASSPGRRANYGYTF
-	TRBJ2-1	-	TRBV7-9	TGTGCCAGCAGCCCTCCGGACAGACACAATGAGCAGTTCTTC	CASSPPDRHNEQFF
TRBD1	TRBJ1-1	many	TRBV15	TGTGCCACCAGCAGAAACCGGGACAGGGCCCTGAACACTGAAGCTTTCTTT	CATSRNRDRALNTEAFF
TRBD2	TRBJ2-7	many	TRBV6-5	TGTGCCAGCAGTTACTTAGGGACTAGTTCCTACGAGCAGTACTTC	CASSYLGTSSYEQYF
-	TRBJ2-5	many	TRBV18	TGTGCCAGCTCTCGGGACCACGGGGAGACCCAGTACTTC	CASSRDHGETQYF
-	TRBJ2-7	few	TRBV2	TGTGCCAGCAGTGAAGCGGCGCGGGGACGCTACGAGCAGTACTTC	CASSEAARGRYEQYF
TRBD2	TRBJ2-1	many	TRBV7-2	TGTGCCAGCAGCTTAGTAGCGACTAGCGGATTAGGGGAGCAGTTCTTC	CASSLVATSGLGEQFF
-	TRBJ2-7	-	TRBV28	TGTGCCAGCAGCGGACTGGGGGGCGTACGCTCCTACGAGCAGTACTTC	CASSGLGGVRSYEQYF
-	TRBJ1-5	few	TRBV10-2	TGCGCCAGCGGGCAGGGAGGGAATCAGCCCCAGCATTTT	CASGQGGNQPQHF
-	TRBJ1-1	-	TRBV10-2	TGCGCCACTCTCGGGGCGGGGACTGAAGCTTTCTTT	CATLGAGTEAFF
-	TRBJ2-6	few	TRBV21-1	TGTGCCAGCAGCTGGGCCGACTCTGGGGCCAACGTCCTGACTTTC	CASSWADSGANVLTF
-	TRBJ2-7	-	TRBV30	TGTGCCTGGAGTTTGCTCTCCTACGAGCAGTACTTC	CAWSLLSYEQYF
TRBD2	TRBJ2-7	-	TRBV7-9	TGTGCCAGCAGCTTAGCTGGGACTATCTACGAGCAGTACTTC	CASSLAGTIYEQYF
TRBD1	TRBJ1-2	-	TRBV27	TGTGCCAGCAGTCCCGGGGGGGACAGGGCCATACTAGACTATGGCTACACCTTC	CASSPGGDRAILDYGYTF
-	TRBJ1-4	few	TRBV28	TGTGCCAGCAGTCCACGGACGGGAAAAAATGAAAAACTGTTTTTT	CASSPRTGKNEKLFF
-	TRBJ2-1	many	TRBV5-6	TGTGCCAGCAGCTTAGTTCCAGAGGCCTACAATGAGCAGTTCTTC	CASSLVPEAYNEQFF
TRBD1	TRBJ2-7	many	TRBV5-1	TGCGCCAGCAGCTTCCGGGACAGTAGACAGGAGCAGTACTTC	CASSFRDSRQEQYF
-	TRBJ2-1	-	TRBV28	TGTGCCAGCAGTTTATCTGTCTATGAGCAGTTCTTC	CASSLSVYEQFF